These 21 T cell receptor beta chains share one sample of origin, sequenced in a study of Ad26.COV2.S vaccination and SARS-CoV-2 variants. Treatment described: approximately 18 received Ad26.COV2.S at low or high dose, single or two shots; 5 received placebo; per-sample allocation not given. All samples were drawn on day 63, counting from the first vaccine or placebo injection. Measured with immunoSEQ multiplex PCR; TCRdb has only the in-frame clones, and not every one. The table shows 300,000 to 400,000 clones, with 85% to 90% occurring only once. Sample: peripheral blood, taken in a trial of Ad26.COV2.S vaccine versus placebo. The receptors stem from a person between 18 and 59 years old who received the Ad26.COV2.S COVID-19 vaccine or a placebo.

This chain links TRBV2 with TRBJ2-7; TRBD1 aligns across 7 bases. The germline CDR1 and CDR2 sequences are SNHLY and FYNNEI. CDR3 length equals 15 residues. Trimming took 5 bases from V and 0 from J; bases not matched to a gene: 7. CDR3 residues: CASSTRDSDSYEQYF. The CDR3 DNA reads TGTGCCAGCAGTACAAGGGACAGCGACTCCTACGAGCAGTACTTC.

This clone appeared a few times. The J gene is TRBJ2-3, the V gene TRBV2; D gene uncertain. From germline, CDR1 is SNHLY and CDR2 FYNNEI. CDR3 length: 15 residues. Trimming removed 3 bases at V and 2 bases at J, with 12 bases between. The CDR3 here is CASSESAWYTDTQYF. Written as DNA, the CDR3 is TGTGCCAGCAGTGAGTCCGCGTGGTACACAGATACGCAGTATTTT.

The CDR3 sequence: CASSPIDRVGYTF. CDR3 nucleotide sequence: TGTGCCAGCAGCCCCATTGACAGGGTTGGCTACACCTTC. This chain uses TRBV11-2 with TRBJ1-2; TRBD1 matches at 7 bases. V dropped 5 bases and J dropped 7; count of bases not matched to a gene: 7. The CDR3 length is 13 residues. From germline, CDR1 is SGHAT and CDR2 FQNNGV.

The chain is built from TRBV12-5 and TRBJ1-1; D is undetermined. Germline loops: CDR1 LGHNT, CDR2 FRNRAP. The CDR3 is made up of 13 amino acids. V was cut by 1 base and J by 1 base, with 4 bases left in between. The chain's CDR3 is CASGLERNTEAFF. The CDR3 region has the DNA TGTGCTAGTGGTTTGGAAAGGAACACTGAAGCTTTCTTT.

V is TRBV7-8 and J is TRBJ1-1; the D is unclear. Germline lookup yields CDR1 SGHVS and CDR2 FQNEAQ. The CDR3 is 13 amino acids. V shed 2 bases and J shed 7 bases, with 11 bases lying between them. CDR3 nucleotides: TGTGCCAGCAGCTTATTGGTGATTGGTGAAGCTTTCTTT. Encoded protein: CASSLLVIGEAFF. The variable domain in full, completed from reference TRBV7-8 and TRBJ1-1, reads GAGVSQSPRYKVAKRGQDVALRCDPISGHVSLFWYQQALGQGPEFLTYFQNEAQLDKSGLPSDRFFAERPEGSVSTLKIQRTQQEDSAVYLCASSLLVIGEAFFGQGTRLTVV.

The chain uses TRBV6-1 and TRBJ1-5, with 8 bases matching TRBD1. The germline gives CDR1 MNHNS, CDR2 SASEGT. Trimming removed 2 bases from V and 0 bases from J; junction bases left unmatched: 9. This CDR3 is built from 18 residues. CDR3 in amino acids: CASSEWGDRTYSNQPQHF. The CDR3 bases are TGTGCCAGCAGTGAATGGGGGGACAGGACCTATAGCAATCAGCCCCAGCATTTT.

The chain uses TRBV4-2 and TRBJ2-1; 13 nucleotides align to TRBD2. Trimming cost V 0 bases and J 3 bases; bases outside gene matches: 2. This CDR3 comprises 17 residues. The germline gives CDR1 LGHNA, CDR2 YNFKEQ. The CDR3 bases are TGTGCCAGCAGCCAAGAGACTAGCGGGGGGTACTACAATGAGCAGTTCTTC. Translating it yields CASSQETSGGYYNEQFF.

The chain links TRBV2 to TRBJ2-3, with TRBD2 identical over 10 bases. Germline CDR1 and CDR2: SNHLY and FYNNEI. CDR3 length equals 15 residues. Trimming cost V 6 bases and J 1 base; bases outside gene matches: 4. In DNA form, the CDR3 reads TGTGCCAGCAGGCAAGGACTAGCGGGCACAGATACGCAGTATTTT. Protein sequence: CASRQGLAGTDTQYF.

The rearrangement joins TRBV19 to TRBJ1-1; TRBD1 aligns across 8 bases. The ends lost 7 bases at V and 7 bases at J; junction bases unmatched: 14. Germline CDR1 LNHDA, CDR2 SQIVND (reference sequence). The CDR3 is 15 residues long. DNA of the CDR3: TGTGCCAGTAAAACGACAGGGGCGGGGGTAGGTGAAGCTTTCTTT. This sequence encodes CASKTTGAGVGEAFF.

The chain carries TRBV5-4 and TRBJ2-3; 8 positions agree with TRBD1. This CDR3 contains 15 residues. Germline V gene sequence: CDR1 SGHNT, CDR2 YYREEE (reference sequence). V shed 4 bases, J shed 0 bases, and the junction held 4 bases outside the gene matches. The CDR3 loop reads CASSADRGSTDTQYF. DNA of the CDR3: TGTGCCAGCAGCGCCGACAGGGGTAGCACAGATACGCAGTATTTT.

Only one count was recorded for this clone. V usage is TRBV27 and J usage is TRBJ2-5; the match to TRBD2 covers 10 bases. Germline V gene sequence: CDR1 MNHEY, CDR2 SMNVEV (reference sequence). The CDR3 covers 14 residues. Losses at the gene ends were 8 bases for V and 3 bases for J; bases not matched to a gene: 6. In DNA, the CDR3 is TGTGCCAGCCGAAAAGCGGGAGGGGAAGAGACCCAGTACTTC. Translating gives CASRKAGGEETQYF.

Ten or more counts support this clone. The rearrangement uses TRBV28 and TRBJ1-2, with TRBD1 matching 10 bases. V shed 5 bases, J shed 1 base, and the junction held 7 bases outside the gene matches. Germline V gene data show CDR1 as MDHEN and CDR2 as SYDVKM. The CDR3 is made up of 16 amino acids. The CDR3 DNA follows: TGTGCCAGCAGTCCTACGGGACAGGGGCATAACTATGGCTACACCTTC. Its translation is CASSPTGQGHNYGYTF.

The rearrangement uses TRBV19 and TRBJ2-2; D is tentatively TRBD1 or TRBD2 (6 bases each). CDR3 length equals 16 residues. V dropped 2 bases and J dropped 3 bases, with 13 bases sitting between them. The germline V gene encodes CDR1 LNHDA and CDR2 SQIVND (reference sequence). Here the CDR3 reads CASSIRRGEDTGELFF. The CDR3 region has the DNA TGTGCCAGTAGTATAAGAAGGGGGGAGGACACCGGGGAGCTGTTTTTT.

The rearrangement uses TRBV28 and TRBJ2-7; D perhaps matches TRBD1 (5 bases). Trimming removed 4 bases at V and 6 bases at J, with 7 bases between. CDR3 length equals 11 residues. CDR1 and CDR2 (germline): MDHEN, SYDVKM. The CDR3 DNA reads TGTGCCAGCAGTTCAGGGTCCGAGCAGTACTTC. Encoded protein: CASSSGSEQYF.

J is TRBJ1-3 and V is TRBV5-1; 9 bases align to TRBD1. This CDR3 contains 16 residues. J gave up 4 bases and V 4 bases, and 9 bases lay outside the gene matches. Germline V gene lookup returns CDR1 SGHRS and CDR2 YFSETQ. The CDR3 region has the DNA TGCGCCAGCAGCCCCGCCGGGACAGGGACCGGAAACACCATATATTTT. Translating gives CASSPAGTGTGNTIYF. Filled out from reference TRBV5-1 and TRBJ1-3, the complete variable domain reads KAGVTQTPRYLIKTRGQQVTLSCSPISGHRSVSWYQQTPGQGLQFLFEYFSETQRNKGNFPGRFSGRQFSNSRSEMNVSTLELGDSALYLCASSPAGTGTGNTIYFGEGSWLTVV.

This clone was picked up a small number of times. The chain couples TRBV4-2 to TRBJ2-1, with 10 nucleotides matching TRBD2. Germline assignment: CDR1 LGHNA and CDR2 YNFKEQ. V was clipped by 0 bases and J by 7 bases; unmatched bases: 9. The CDR3 sequence is 17 residues long. Here the CDR3 reads CASSQDLGTSARNEQFF. CDR3 coding DNA: TGTGCCAGCAGCCAAGATCTCGGGACTAGCGCTAGAAATGAGCAGTTCTTC.

J is TRBJ2-7 and V is TRBV7-9, with 7 nucleotides matching TRBD1. After removal of 3 bases from V and 0 bases from J, the junction contained 5 bases not matched to a gene. CDR1 and CDR2 (germline): SEHNR, FQNEAQ (reference sequence). There are 15 residues in the CDR3. CDR3 sequence (DNA): TGTGCCAGCAGCTTTGGACAGGATCTCTCCTACGAGCAGTACTTC. Amino acid sequence: CASSFGQDLSYEQYF.

This rearrangement joins TRBV10-2 to TRBJ2-4; D may be TRBD1 (5 bases). The CDR3 runs 14 residues. Deletions cut 8 bases from V and 0 bases from J, with 11 bases between. Germline lookup yields CDR1 WSHSY and CDR2 SAAADI. Here the CDR3 reads CASSLGLAKNIQYF. The CDR3 nucleotides read TGCGCCAGCTCCCTGGGGCTAGCCAAAAACATTCAGTACTTC.

V and J are TRBV2 and TRBJ1-2; 8 nucleotides agree with TRBD1. Trimming cost V 4 bases and J 2 bases; bases outside gene matches: 6. The CDR3 length is 15 residues. The V gene's germline CDR1 is SNHLY and CDR2 FYNNEI. CDR3 region: CASSGVRGPNYGYTF. CDR3 bases: TGTGCCAGCAGTGGGGTCAGGGGGCCGAACTATGGCTACACCTTC.

The chain has TRBV7-2 and TRBJ2-5, with 10 positions matching TRBD1. V trimming: 1 base; J trimming: 10 bases; junction bases outside the gene matches: 6. Germline CDR1 and CDR2: SGHTA and FQGNSA. This CDR3 is 14 amino acids long. The CDR3: CASSLEVTGGHQYF. CDR3 DNA: TGTGCCAGCAGCTTAGAGGTGACAGGGGGCCACCAGTACTTC.

With regard to this clone: This same CDR3 is encoded by further DNA sequences in the sample. CDR3 protein: CASSWTGDQPQHF. The CDR3 DNA sequence: TGTGCCAGTAGTTGGACAGGGGACCAGCCCCAGCATTTT. The gene calls are TRBV19 and TRBJ1-5; 9 positions agree with TRBD1. The V gene's germline CDR1 is LNHDA and CDR2 SQIVND (reference sequence). J was trimmed by 7 bases and V by 5 bases; bases with no gene match: 3. The CDR3 spans 13 residues.